The 21 T cell receptor beta chains below were found in one sample sequenced in a study of shared clonotypes between healthy human individuals. Method: immunoSEQ multiplex PCR; TCRdb's copy keeps in-frame clones and lacks some. The sample holds some 1,400,000 clones, roughly 95% seen once. The sample was naive CD4+ T cells sorted from blood. The subset: CD45RA+ positively selected. Receptor source: a young man in good health.

CDR3 protein: CASSFLQGPGETQYF. The CDR3 DNA follows: TGTGCCAGCAGCTTTCTGCAGGGGCCAGGAGAGACCCAGTACTTC. The chain employs TRBV5-4 and TRBJ2-5; maybe TRBD1 (6 bases). Germline CDR1 reads SGHNT; CDR2 reads YYREEE (reference sequence). V was clipped by 2 bases and J by 4 bases, with 15 bases between them. The CDR3 is 15 amino acids.

The V call is TRBV30, the J call TRBJ1-6; D is uncertain. This CDR3 has 14 amino acids. With 0 bases removed from V and 7 bases from J, the gap between germline ends came to 10 bases. Looked up from germline, CDR1 is GTSNPN and CDR2 is SVGIG (reference sequence). CDR3 amino acids: CAWSVPEQNSPLHF. CDR3 in DNA: TGTGCCTGGAGTGTACCGGAACAGAATTCACCCCTCCACTTT.

J is TRBJ1-2 and V is TRBV5-1; 9 bases map to TRBD1. The V segment lost 0 bases and the J segment 7 bases; nucleotides outside the gene matches: 7. Germline V gives CDR1 SGHRS, CDR2 YFSETQ. The CDR3 extends over 15 amino acids. CDR3 nucleotides: TGCGCCAGCAGCTTGGCCGGGACAGGGAGTGGTGGCTACACCTTC. Translated, it gives CASSLAGTGSGGYTF. The full variable domain, rest sourced from reference TRBV5-1 and TRBJ1-2, is KAGVTQTPRYLIKTRGQQVTLSCSPISGHRSVSWYQQTPGQGLQFLFEYFSETQRNKGNFPGRFSGRQFSNSRSEMNVSTLELGDSALYLCASSLAGTGSGGYTFGSGTRLTVV.

The J gene is TRBJ1-2, the V gene TRBV28; maybe TRBD1 (5 bases). Trimming pared 7 bases from V and 13 bases from J, leaving 19 bases between. This CDR3 spans 12 amino acids. The germline V gene encodes CDR1 MDHEN and CDR2 SYDVKM. Written as DNA, the CDR3 is TGTGCCAGCATGGGGGGTGGACGCGCGGGCACCTTC. Translation: CASMGGGRAGTF.

The chain joins TRBV28 to TRBJ2-7, with D possibly TRBD2 on 6 matching bases. Germline CDR1 MDHEN, CDR2 SYDVKM. The CDR3 length is 14 residues. The germline V and J ends were trimmed by 6 bases and 2 bases, with 14 bases remaining between them. This CDR3 is CASRTSGATYEQYF. The CDR3 DNA sequence: TGTGCCAGCAGGACTAGTGGGGCCACCTACGAGCAGTACTTC.

The table lists this clone with a count of one. The chain uses TRBV5-1 and TRBJ1-2, with unresolved D. The CDR3 runs to 14 residues. The V gene lost 0 bases and the J gene lost 4 bases, with 10 bases spanning the gap. Per the germline V gene, CDR1 is SGHRS and CDR2 is YFSETQ. The CDR3 DNA sequence: TGCGCCAGCAGCTTGGTTTCAGAGAGCTATGGCTACACCTTC. Translation: CASSLVSESYGYTF.

This rearrangement joins TRBV2 to TRBJ2-7; D remains unclear. Germline CDR1 reads SNHLY; CDR2 reads FYNNEI. This CDR3 spans 13 amino acids. The V end was cut by 7 bases, the J end by 4 bases, with 14 bases between. CDR3 amino acids: CASNSFTQYEQYF. DNA of the CDR3: TGTGCCAGCAATAGCTTTACCCAATACGAGCAGTACTTC.

The chain links TRBV7-8 to TRBJ2-1; TRBD2 matches at 8 bases. The CDR3 is 14 residues long. V lost 5 bases, J lost 3 bases, and 3 bases stayed unmatched. CDR1 is SGHVS, CDR2 FQNEAQ, per germline. The CDR3 loop is CASSRTSGYNEQFF. The CDR3, as DNA: TGTGCCAGCAGCCGTACTAGCGGCTACAATGAGCAGTTCTTC.

The J gene is TRBJ1-3, the V gene TRBV9; no firm D call. CDR3 length: 15 residues. V lost 2 bases and J 4 bases, leaving 13 bases between the germline ends. Germline loops: CDR1 SGDLS, CDR2 YYNGEE. The chain's CDR3 is CASSVEGLSGNTIYF. In DNA form, the CDR3 reads TGTGCCAGCAGCGTGGAGGGTTTATCGGGAAACACCATATATTTT.

This chain uses TRBV7-2 with TRBJ2-5; 9 bases fit TRBD2. Losses at the gene ends were 0 bases for V and 3 bases for J; bases not matched to a gene: 2. The CDR3 has 15 amino acids. Germline CDR1 is SGHTA and CDR2 is FQGNSA. CDR3: CASSLASGRKETQYF. The CDR3 DNA reads TGTGCCAGCAGCTTAGCTAGCGGGAGAAAAGAGACCCAGTACTTC.

The V and J genes are TRBV7-3 and TRBJ2-2; 9 nucleotides line up with TRBD1. This CDR3 spans 15 amino acids. The trim removed 3 bases at V and 6 bases at J, leaving 5 bases unmatched. The V gene's germline CDR1 is SGHTA and CDR2 FQGTGA. Here the CDR3 DNA reads TGTGCCAGCAGCTTGCGGACAGGGGTTCCCGGGGAGCTGTTTTTT. Its translation: CASSLRTGVPGELFF. Combining the CDR3 with reference TRBV7-3 and TRBJ2-2 gives the whole variable domain GAGVSQTPSNKVTEKGKYVELRCDPISGHTALYWYRQSLGQGPEFLIYFQGTGAADDSGLPNDRFFAVRPEGSVSTLKIQRTERGDSAVYLCASSLRTGVPGELFFGEGSRLTVL.

CDR3 sequence: CASTEILGGTTTQFF. In DNA form, the CDR3 reads TGTGCCAGCACCGAGATTCTAGGGGGGACTACAACGCAGTTCTTC. The V and J genes are TRBV6-6 and TRBJ2-1, with a weak D call TRBD2 (7 bases). V dropped 7 bases and J dropped 12 bases, with 25 bases sitting between them. CDR1 MNHNY and CDR2 SVGAGI come from the germline V gene (reference sequence). The CDR3 has 15 amino acids.

The chain joins TRBV5-8 to TRBJ1-5, with D unresolved. This CDR3 comprises 17 residues. V dropped 0 bases and J dropped 0 bases, with 13 bases sitting between them. Germline CDR1 reads SGHTS; CDR2 reads YDEGEE. This CDR3 is CASSLGRIGNSNQPQHF. In DNA, the CDR3 is TGTGCCAGCAGCTTGGGACGGATTGGAAATAGCAATCAGCCCCAGCATTTT.

DNA for the CDR3: TGTGCCAGCTCGCGGGAGTGGAATCCTGAAGCTTTCTTT. This encodes CASSREWNPEAFF. This sequence joins TRBV18 and TRBJ1-1, with D unresolved. Germline lookup yields CDR1 KGHSH and CDR2 LQKENI. CDR3 size: 13 residues. Trimming stripped 6 bases from V and 6 bases from J, with 14 bases between.

The chain employs TRBV29-1 and TRBJ1-5; maybe TRBD1 (5 bases). Deletions cut 6 bases from V and 0 bases from J, with 9 bases between. The length of the CDR3 is 13 residues. Germline CDR1 is SQVTM and CDR2 is ANQGSEA. The CDR3 bases are TGCAGCGTGGGGGAAGATAGCAATCAGCCCCAGCATTTT. Its translation is CSVGEDSNQPQHF.

This clone occurred once. The V and J genes are TRBV11-2 and TRBJ2-1, with D unclear. Germline CDR1 SGHAT, CDR2 FQNNGV. The CDR3 runs 15 residues. Deletions cut 7 bases from V and 0 bases from J, with 13 bases between. CDR3 protein: CASTFRASSYNEQFF. CDR3 sequence (DNA): TGTGCCAGCACTTTTCGGGCGAGCTCCTACAATGAGCAGTTCTTC.

The chain uses TRBV4-3 and TRBJ1-2; D is undetermined. From germline, CDR1 is LGHNA and CDR2 YSLEER. The CDR3 contains 15 residues. Trimming cost V 0 bases and J 5 bases, with 13 bases left between them. The CDR3 loop is CASSQEWFTGYGYTF. The CDR3 DNA sequence: TGCGCCAGCAGCCAAGAGTGGTTCACGGGGTATGGCTACACCTTC.

The chain combines TRBV7-7 with TRBJ2-5, with D possibly matching TRBD2 (6 bases). V dropped 5 bases and J dropped 5 bases, with 15 bases sitting between them. CDR1 SSHAT and CDR2 FNYEAQ come from the germline V gene (reference sequence). This CDR3 spans 14 amino acids. This CDR3 is CASSPELAAETQYF. DNA for the CDR3: TGTGCCAGCAGCCCGGAGTTAGCGGCCGAGACCCAGTACTTC.

The chain recombines TRBV14 with TRBJ2-7, with TRBD2 matching 7 bases. This CDR3 contains 15 residues. J was trimmed by 1 base and V by 5 bases; bases with no gene match: 8. Germline loops: CDR1 SGHDN, CDR2 FVKESK. CDR3 in DNA: TGTGCCAGCAGCGTACTGCTAGCGGATTCCTACGAGCAGTACTTC. Encoded protein: CASSVLLADSYEQYF.

This chain uses TRBV14 with TRBJ2-5; TRBD2 aligns across 12 bases. The CDR3 covers 15 residues. CDR1 and CDR2 (germline): SGHDN, FVKESK. V trimming: 4 bases; J trimming: 5 bases; junction bases outside the gene matches: 5. CDR3 nucleotide sequence: TGTGCCAGCAGCCGAAGGACTAGCGGGATGGAGACCCAGTACTTC. Translating it yields CASSRRTSGMETQYF.

This clone was recorded a few times. The rearrangement uses TRBV5-1 and TRBJ2-2; D possibly corresponds to TRBD1 (6 bases). Germline V lookup: CDR1 SGHRS, CDR2 YFSETQ. This CDR3 comprises 15 residues. Trimming pared 5 bases from V and 0 bases from J, leaving 11 bases between. CDR3 nucleotides: TGCGCCAGCAGACCCAGGGGTGCGAACACCGGGGAGCTGTTTTTT. Protein: CASRPRGANTGELFF.